Following are 4 T cell receptor beta chains from one sample sequenced in a study of T cell responses to AZD1222 COVID-19 vaccine. TCRdb keeps only in-frame clones here, not all; method: immunoSEQ multiplex PCR. The sample has about 130,000 clones, roughly 92% seen once. The sample here was peripheral blood, taken 28 days after the second AZD1222 dose. These receptors all come from an adult who received the AZD1222 COVID-19 vaccine.

The chain has TRBV27 and TRBJ1-1; the D is unclear. Looked up from germline, CDR1 is MNHEY and CDR2 is SMNVEV (reference sequence). The CDR3 covers 14 residues. Trimming cost V 5 bases and J 5 bases, with 15 bases left between them. This CDR3 reads CASSTRDAGTEAFF. CDR3 bases: TGTGCCAGCAGTACCCGGGATGCGGGGACTGAAGCTTTCTTT.

This chain links TRBV2 with TRBJ1-2; 10 bases line up with TRBD1. This CDR3 spans 14 amino acids. CDR1 and CDR2 from the germline V gene are SNHLY and FYNNEI. Trimming took 6 bases from V and 7 from J; bases not matched to a gene: 8. The DNA of the CDR3 is TGTGCCAGCAGCTTGGGACAGGGGAGAGGTGGCTACACCTTC. It specifies CASSLGQGRGGYTF.

The chain is built from TRBV11-3 and TRBJ2-7; D is tentatively TRBD1 or TRBD2 (5 bases each). Germline CDR1 and CDR2: SGHNT and YENEEA. Trimming shortened V by 6 bases and J by 0 bases, and 18 bases separated the two germline ends. This CDR3 has 16 residues. This CDR3 is CASSEGNNRGSYEQYF. CDR3 bases: TGTGCCAGCAGTGAGGGGAATAATAGGGGCTCCTACGAGCAGTACTTC.

The rearrangement joins TRBV6-5 to TRBJ2-7, with TRBD2 identical over 9 bases. This CDR3 comprises 14 residues. Germline lookup yields CDR1 MNHEY and CDR2 SVGAGI. The junction had 5 bases not matched to a gene; V was cut back by 7 bases and J by 1 base. CDR3 amino acids: CASTGTSSSYEQYF. In nucleotides, the CDR3 is TGTGCCAGCACCGGGACTAGCTCATCCTACGAGCAGTACTTC.